This entry is about one T cell receptor beta chain. Its antigen is still unknown. Per-base qualities were not stored, and no clone one base away is much larger. The data were taken from a study of regulatory T cells in long-lasting Graves disease (dated by TCRdb to about 2021). About the full investigation: Persistent Graves' disease was defined as persistently positive TSH receptor autoantibodies together with antithyroid drug treatment for over 5 years. Persistent Graves' disease patients in the clinical cohort had taken antithyroid drugs for around 10 years on average. Peripheral blood TCR sequencing and RNA sequencing compared persistent Graves' disease patients with newly diagnosed Graves' disease patients. The study was registered as a clinical trial and conducted in China. A total of some 35 samples underwent TCR sequencing, from roughly 13 patients with persistent Graves' disease and around 20 patients with newly diagnosed Graves' disease. What the authors observed across the whole study: Sequencing and analysis were restricted to the TCR beta chain. Persistent disease showed preferential use of TRBV28, TRBJ1-2 and TRBJ2-5, whereas newly diagnosed disease favored TRBV20-1 and TRBJ2-1. Peripheral blood alone was examined, since thyroid tissue, which constituted the primary lesion, could not be accessed. Compared with newly diagnosed patients, patients with persistent Graves' disease had lower TCR Shannon entropy and fewer highly expanded clones, which suggests clonal expansion. The small sample size was acknowledged by the authors as a limitation that may reduce accuracy. A larger number of public clonotypes was shared among persistent patients (more than 2,500) than among newly diagnosed patients (approximately 1,000).

Taken from the germline V gene (reference sequence), the CDR1 and CDR2 loops are GTSNPN and SVGIG. V and J lose 1 base and 0 bases, and a span of 6 bases separates them. The cysteine opens and the phenylalanine closes a CDR3 of 13 amino acids. CDR3 DNA is the only sequence kept; it has 39 bases, read in frame from the first base. To prepare the library, multiplex PCR was applied. Sequenced on an Illumina HiSeq 4000. TCR beta libraries were built with iRepertoire HTBI primers and Arm-PCR amplification of CDR3 regions. Before sequencing, the PCR products went through gel purification. The original methods were these. A total of 62 TRBV and 14 TRBJ segments were identified across samples and were used for gene usage analysis of CDR3 amino acid clonotypes. COPE and FqMerger were used to merge filtered high-quality paired reads into contigs. BLAST was used to align contigs to IMGT TRBV, TRBD and TRBJ reference genes, with CDR3 defined following IMGT. Any clonotype with a frequency above 0.1% was counted as a highly expanded clone. Shannon entropy was used to measure repertoire diversity, and the Gini coefficient was used to measure V-J evenness. A clonotype was considered public if more than one individual shared it. TCRdb reran the public reads through fastp at Q25 and MiXCR, keeping productive beta chains. CDR3 protein sequences are deduplicated, and each keeps its most common genes and DNA. The V and J calls follow TCRdb's processing rather than the paper's. In all, the sample holds 350,000 to 450,000 distinct CDR3 sequences, and more than 20% of those were seen once. Together, the top ten hold 20% to 25% of the sample.

Reading the label with the study, this specimen's time point is: persistent/refractory GD, antithyroid drugs over 5 years with positive TRAb. For both TCR sequencing and RNA sequencing, RNA was extracted from PBMCs using TRIzol. The diagnosis of Graves' disease followed American Thyroid Association guidelines. Recruitment of patients was carried out at an endocrinology department in Xi'an, China. From each patient, 7.5 to 9.5 milliliters of peripheral blood was collected into an EDTA anticoagulant tube. PBMCs were isolated by Ficoll Paque Plus density gradient separation without further T cell sorting. An Agilent 2100 Bioanalyzer and agarose gel were used to check RNA quality, while a NanoDrop 2000 measured RNA concentration.

The receptor chain draws on TRBV30 and TRBJ1-1, with a weak D call of TRBD1 (5 bases match). Material: peripheral blood mononuclear cells (PBMCs), obtained when the disease was refractory, from a patient treated with antithyroid drugs. This sequence originates from a female donor with Graves disease. The CDR3: CAWSAGLNTEAFF. The DNA sequence is as follows: TGTGCCTGGAGTGCAGGGTTGAACACTGAAGCTTTCTTT. With all but the CDR3 taken from the reference TRBV30 and TRBJ1-1 genes, the full variable domain is: SQTIHQWPATLVQPVGSPLSLECTVEGTSNPNLYWYRQAAGRGLQLLFYSVGIGQISSEVPQNLSASRPQDRQFILSSKKLLLSDSGFYLCAWSAGLNTEAFFGQGTRLTVV.